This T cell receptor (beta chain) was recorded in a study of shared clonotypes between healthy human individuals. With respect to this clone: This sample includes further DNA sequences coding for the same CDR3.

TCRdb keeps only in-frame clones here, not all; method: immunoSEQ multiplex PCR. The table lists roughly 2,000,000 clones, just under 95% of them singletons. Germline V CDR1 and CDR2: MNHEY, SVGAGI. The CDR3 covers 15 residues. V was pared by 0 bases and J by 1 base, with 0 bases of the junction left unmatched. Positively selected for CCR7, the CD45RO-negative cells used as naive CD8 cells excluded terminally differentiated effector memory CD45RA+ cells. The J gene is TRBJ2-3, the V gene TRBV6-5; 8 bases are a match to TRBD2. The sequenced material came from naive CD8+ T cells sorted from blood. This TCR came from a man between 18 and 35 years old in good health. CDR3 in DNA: TGTGCCAGCAGTTACTCCGGGGGGGGCACAGATACGCAGTATTTT. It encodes CASSYSGGGTDTQYF.